This section outlines one T cell receptor (beta chain) sequence together with its context. No antigen is known for it. Within one base of it there is no much larger clone, and no base qualities were kept. The immunoSEQ Assay, which relies on bias-controlled multiplex PCR amplification of genomic DNA, was used to profile TCRbeta CDR3 regions. Under the source paper's analysis protocol: The absolute abundance of each unique TCRbeta CDR3 region was quantified after sequences were collapsed and filtered. Differential abundance was tested with a binomial (Fisher-equivalent) model and with a beta-binomial model adding time-dependent variance fitted from healthy donors. Clones with fewer than 5 combined templates were excluded, and clones with Benjamini-Hochberg FDR below 0.01 were called differentially abundant. Using the form v = (b*log(k)+a)^2, the beta-binomial variance was modeled as a function of the total template count across the two samples. TCRdb limited this immuneACCESS table to in-frame rearrangements with V and J called. A share of clones is missing; checked studies link under half to unresolved V genes, and the rest is unexplained. V and J calls and clone size are those listed in that table; D and trimming were worked out from the DNA. Recorded for this sample are about 90,000 clones; roughly 90% of them occurred a single time. Approximately 5% of the sample lies in the top ten.

During the collection period, no immune events, such as infections, were documented for the healthy donors. Time-dependent variance in a beta-binomial model of T-cell clone differential abundance was calibrated using healthy-donor blood repertoires as a training cohort. The training cohort was composed of approximately ten healthy donors, 3 female and 7 male. An age range of roughly 29 to 64 years, with an average of about 39 years, was recorded for the donors. Obtained from a commercial supplier, whole blood was collected from each healthy donor at three time points set around 2 weeks apart. For immunosequencing, genomic DNA was extracted from unsorted whole blood. The data are from a study of identifying expanded T cells in peripheral blood (dated by TCRdb to the late 2010s). Study-level background: Technical replicates were generated by sequencing separate aliquots of the same genomic DNA pool, with four replicates compared pairwise.

General study outcomes and caveats: Between technical replicates the binomial model flagged about 1.2 differentially abundant clones, whereas over about 2 weeks the binomial model flagged about 15 and over about four weeks roughly 20. The authors expected that biological variance in healthy repertoires might rise further over much longer intervals, such as months to years. Across all healthy-donor time intervals, the beta-binomial model significantly lowered both the number of clones called differentially abundant and the false-positive rate. Across all healthy donors, variance in clone template counts between two-week samples was found to increase significantly with total template count.

This receptor was obtained from a person between 18 and 70 years old in good health. The sample comprised blood.

CDR3 region: CAWSFPGDSLITDTQYF. In nucleotides, the sequence is TGTGCCTGGAGTTTCCCGGGGGACAGCCTAATTACAGATACGCAGTATTTT. Here the chain combines TRBV30 and TRBJ2-3; matching of 7 bases hints at TRBD1 as the D gene. CDR1 and CDR2, per the germline V gene (reference sequence), are GTSNPN and SVGIG. There are 17 amino acids in the CDR3, from cysteine to phenylalanine inclusive. Here the CDR3 DNA is all that survives: 51 bases in frame from base 1. V was cut back by 2 bases and J by 3 bases, leaving a gap of 21 bases between them.